The 23 T cell receptor beta chains below come from one sample, sequenced in a study of human T cells and chemical hapten exposure. One entry per CDR3 protein, called by TCRdb with MiXCR from the RACE reads. The sample carries fewer than 60,000 distinct CDR3 sequences, about 11% recorded once. Described time point: pre-sensitization, week 0. The treatment: therapeutic diphenylcyclopropenone sensitization with weekly scalp DPC. The source was whole blood, collected in connection with sensitization to the hapten diphenylcyclopropenone (DPC). The source of these receptors is a woman aged 40 to 50 with alopecia areata. Some clones in this sample may be carry-over from other donors' samples.

The chain employs TRBV20-1 and TRBJ2-2; 8 nucleotides align to TRBD2. Germline CDR1 reads DFQATT; CDR2 reads SNEGSKA (reference sequence). The V gene end was trimmed by 5 bases and the J gene end by 2 bases; junction bases not matched to a gene: 4. This CDR3 is 14 amino acids long. This chain's CDR3 is CSAPTSVNTGELFF. CDR3 nucleotide sequence: TGCAGTGCTCCGACTAGCGTTAACACCGGGGAGCTGTTTTTT.

This chain connects TRBV11-2 to TRBJ1-5; no reliable D call. V gave up 5 bases and J gave up 2 bases, with 7 bases separating them. The CDR3 loop spans 13 amino acids. From germline, CDR1 is SGHAT and CDR2 FQNNGV. The CDR3 region is CASSAGGNQPQHF. Here the CDR3 DNA reads TGTGCCAGCAGCGCCGGAGGCAATCAGCCCCAGCATTTT.

Ten or more counts support this clonotype. This chain connects TRBV4-1 to TRBJ1-1; 8 bases agree with TRBD1. In germline, CDR1 is MGHRA, CDR2 YSYEKL. The CDR3 loop spans 16 amino acids. V was clipped by 0 bases and J by 1 base; unmatched bases: 4. The CDR3 nucleotides read TGCGCCAGCAGCCAAGATCCTGGGACAGGGAACACTGAAGCTTTCTTT. This sequence encodes CASSQDPGTGNTEAFF.

The CDR3 coding sequence is TGTGCCAGCAGCTTTCGGGCGGGATACTATGGCTACACCTTC. Translated, it gives CASSFRAGYYGYTF. The rearrangement links TRBV5-4 to TRBJ1-2; D uncertain. From germline, CDR1 is SGHNT and CDR2 YYREEE (reference sequence). This CDR3 is 14 amino acids long. V was pared by 2 bases and J by 3 bases, with 11 bases between. Full variable domain (missing parts from reference TRBV5-4 and TRBJ1-2): ETGVTQSPTHLIKTRGQQVTLRCSSQSGHNTVSWYQQALGQGPQFIFQYYREEENGRGNFPPRFSGLQFPNYSSELNVNALELDDSALYLCASSFRAGYYGYTFGSGTRLTVV.

This clonotype has ten or more counts. V is TRBV18 and J is TRBJ1-1; the D gene is possibly TRBD1 (6 bases). V was shortened by 6 bases and J by 1 base, with 15 bases between the two germline ends. This CDR3 region has 15 residues. Germline V lookup: CDR1 KGHSH, CDR2 LQKENI. The CDR3 nucleotides read TGTGCCAGCTCCGACATGTTGGGACAGAACACTGAAGCTTTCTTT. It yields the protein CASSDMLGQNTEAFF.

This clonotype was observed many times. The V call is TRBV5-6, the J call TRBJ2-2, with D uncertain. V was pared by 0 bases and J by 3 bases, with 6 bases between. The CDR3 consists of 14 residues. CDR1 is SGHDT, CDR2 YYEEEE, per germline. CDR3 sequence reads: CASSLGPYTGELFF. CDR3 bases: TGTGCCAGCAGCTTGGGGCCTTACACCGGGGAGCTGTTTTTT. Full variable domain (rest looked up from reference TRBV5-6 and TRBJ2-2): DAGVTQSPTHLIKTRGQQVTLRCSPKSGHDTVSWYQQALGQGPQFIFQYYEEEERQRGNFPDRFSGHQFPNYSSELNVNALLLGDSALYLCASSLGPYTGELFFGEGSRLTVL.

The chain carries TRBV7-2 and TRBJ1-2; 7 nucleotides line up with TRBD1. Germline-derived CDR1 and CDR2 are SGHTA and FQGNSA. With V trimmed by 0 bases and J by 1 base, 2 bases remained unmatched. The CDR3 contains 15 residues. The CDR3, as DNA: TGTGCCAGCAGCTTAGCAGGGGGCTATAACTATGGCTACACCTTC. Protein product: CASSLAGGYNYGYTF.

This clonotype showed up just a few times. This chain uses TRBV6-5 with TRBJ2-7; 8 nucleotides agree with TRBD2. Looked up from germline, CDR1 is MNHEY and CDR2 is SVGAGI. The CDR3 has 15 residues. After removal of 0 bases from V and 4 bases from J, the junction contained 5 bases not matched to a gene. The DNA for the CDR3 is TGTGCCAGCAGTTACTCCGGGGGGGGAAATTACGAGCAGTACTTC. It specifies CASSYSGGGNYEQYF.

This clonotype was counted between two and nine times. The chain is built from TRBV28 and TRBJ2-4; D ambiguous. Germline CDR1 reads MDHEN; CDR2 reads SYDVKM. Trimming took off 6 bases at V and 10 bases at J, with 16 bases between the two ends. This CDR3 contains 13 residues. CDR3 bases: TGTGCCAGCAGCCCGAGGCCAGTAATGATTCAGTACTTC. The encoded protein is CASSPRPVMIQYF. The full variable domain, with the rest looked up from reference TRBV28 and TRBJ2-4, is DVKVTQSSRYLVKRTGEKVFLECVQDMDHENMFWYRQDPGLGLRLIYFSYDVKMKEKGDIPEGYSVSREKKERFSLILESASTNQTSMYLCASSPRPVMIQYFGAGTRLSVL.

This clonotype has at least ten counts. The rearrangement links TRBV6-2 or TRBV6-3 to TRBJ1-2, with D unclear. Trimming shortened V by 6 bases and J by 0 bases, and 11 bases separated the two germline ends. Germline lookup yields CDR1 MNHEY and CDR2 SVGEGT. The CDR3 spans 14 residues. CDR3 protein: CASSDIRTNYGYTF. CDR3 nucleotides: TGTGCCAGCAGCGATATCAGGACTAACTATGGCTACACCTTC.

This clonotype was seen ten or more times. This sequence joins TRBV24-1 and TRBJ2-2; TRBD2 agrees at 14 bases. CDR3 size: 19 residues. The germline gives CDR1 KGHDR, CDR2 SFDVKD. Trimming removed 4 bases from V and 1 base from J; junction bases left unmatched: 7. The CDR3 is CATSDRGTSGRWNTGELFF. The CDR3 DNA is TGTGCCACCAGTGACCGAGGGACTAGCGGGAGATGGAACACCGGGGAGCTGTTTTTT.

This clonotype was counted a few times. The V and J genes are TRBV7-3 and TRBJ2-3; D may be TRBD1 or TRBD2 (5 bases each). Germline V gene data show CDR1 as SGHTA and CDR2 as FQGTGA. The V and J ends lost 5 bases and 4 bases respectively, with 16 bases between them. CDR3 length equals 15 residues. The DNA for the CDR3 is TGTGCCAGCAGCCCAAGGGGAGATCCGGCAGATACGCAGTATTTT. Its protein is CASSPRGDPADTQYF.

J is TRBJ2-3 and V is TRBV6-6, with D maybe TRBD1 (6 bases). Trimming took off 6 bases at V and 2 bases at J, with 12 bases between the two ends. Germline assignment: CDR1 MNHNY and CDR2 SVGAGI (reference sequence). The CDR3 totals 14 residues. Here the CDR3 DNA reads TGTGCCAGCAGAAAGGGGGAAACCACAGATACGCAGTATTTT. Translation: CASRKGETTDTQYF.

This clonotype was detected many times. The rearrangement links TRBV5-1 to TRBJ2-1; D gene unclear. Germline assignment: CDR1 SGHRS and CDR2 YFSETQ. The CDR3 covers 15 residues. Trimming took off 0 bases at V and 6 bases at J, with 13 bases between the two ends. Written as DNA, the CDR3 is TGCGCCAGCAGCTTGGCGGCCCGTCCCCCCAATGAGCAGTTCTTC. Translated: CASSLAARPPNEQFF.

This clonotype was picked up a small number of times. The chain employs TRBV6-1 and TRBJ2-6; 7 bases are a match to TRBD2. The V gene end was trimmed by 8 bases and the J gene end by 0 bases; junction bases not matched to a gene: 13. The CDR3 runs 18 residues. Germline V gene lookup returns CDR1 MNHNS and CDR2 SASEGT. DNA of the CDR3: TGTGCCAGCGGGATGCGGGCTAGCGGAAGCTCTGGGGCCAACGTCCTGACTTTC. Protein: CASGMRASGSSGANVLTF.

This chain links TRBV6-2 or TRBV6-3 with TRBJ2-5; D is possibly TRBD1 (6 bases). The germline V and J ends were trimmed by 2 bases and 5 bases, with 15 bases remaining between them. CDR3 length: 15 residues. Germline V gives CDR1 MNHEY, CDR2 SVGEGT. For the CDR3, the DNA is TGTGCCAGCAGTTACGGGACATGGCAGGAGGAGACCCAGTACTTC. It codes for CASSYGTWQEETQYF.

This chain links TRBV30 with TRBJ2-1; the D gene is possibly TRBD2 (6 bases). Germline CDR1 GTSNPN, CDR2 SVGIG (reference sequence). The CDR3 totals 11 residues. The V end was cut by 5 bases, the J end by 9 bases, with 11 bases between. CDR3 DNA sequence: TGTGCCTGGCAACGGCGGGGTGAGCAGTTCTTC. Protein product: CAWQRRGEQFF.

This clonotype occurred many times. The chain couples TRBV14 to TRBJ1-6; D ambiguous. CDR1 is SGHDN and CDR2 is FVKESK in the germline V gene. The V end lost 0 bases, the J end lost 7 bases, and 10 bases lay between the germline ends. There are 15 residues in the CDR3. Here the CDR3 reads CASSQEGSGNSPLHF. The CDR3, as DNA: TGTGCCAGCAGCCAAGAGGGGAGTGGGAATTCACCCCTCCACTTT.

The rearrangement links TRBV12-5 to TRBJ2-1, with unresolved D. Germline assignment: CDR1 LGHNT and CDR2 FRNRAP. The CDR3 runs to 13 residues. V lost 8 bases and J 10 bases, leaving 18 bases between the germline ends. The CDR3 sequence is CASSDTLFWEQFF. The CDR3 nucleotides read TGTGCTAGTTCTGACACGCTTTTTTGGGAGCAGTTCTTC.

There are many counts of this clonotype. The chain couples TRBV20-1 to TRBJ2-1; 8 bases agree with TRBD2. Germline V gene sequence: CDR1 DFQATT, CDR2 SNEGSKA (reference sequence). The length of the CDR3 is 16 residues. Unmatched junction bases numbered 12, after V lost 3 bases and J lost 5 bases. CDR3 bases: TGCAGTGCTAGCCTCACGGTAGCGGGGTTCAACAATGAGCAGTTCTTC. Translating gives CSASLTVAGFNNEQFF.

The V and J genes are TRBV20-1 and TRBJ2-1, with D perhaps matching TRBD1 or TRBD2 (5 bases each). Germline-derived CDR1 and CDR2 are DFQATT and SNEGSKA (reference sequence). Between the trimmed V and J ends, which lost 3 bases and 14 bases, there was a span of 14 bases. The CDR3 has 11 amino acids. The CDR3 coding sequence is TGCAGTGCTAGCGGGACCCTCGGGGAGTTCTTC. Translating it yields CSASGTLGEFF.

This clonotype was detected a few times. The chain is built from TRBV19 and TRBJ2-1; 9 positions agree with TRBD2. There are 15 residues in the CDR3. In germline, CDR1 is LNHDA, CDR2 SQIVND (reference sequence). Germline trimming cut 10 bases from V and 0 bases from J; bases unmatched to any gene: 7. CDR3 protein: CATKRGAISYNEQFF. The CDR3 DNA reads TGTGCCACAAAGCGGGGGGCGATCTCCTACAATGAGCAGTTCTTC.

This clonotype was picked up a small number of times. The V and J genes are TRBV27 and TRBJ1-5, with 11 bases aligning to TRBD1. The CDR3 sequence is 15 residues long. With V trimmed by 3 bases and J by 6 bases, 4 bases remained unmatched. In germline, CDR1 is MNHEY, CDR2 SMNVEV (reference sequence). The chain's CDR3 is CASSLLGQGGQPQHF. The CDR3 DNA reads TGTGCCAGCAGTTTGTTGGGACAGGGGGGTCAGCCCCAGCATTTT.